The T cell receptor beta chain described here comes from a study of blood T cell repertoires in COVID-19. Authors' data handling: Amplified reference gene primers provided the basis for estimating nucleated cell counts. Profiling relied on immunoSEQ multiplex PCR, and the TCRdb table lists in-frame clones only, not all of them. The V and J calls and the clone size are those of that table, but D and trimming were determined from the DNA. The top ten hold about 12% of the sample, which has 150,000 to 250,000 clones, 80% to 90% seen once. What the recovered Cohort 3 donors had was two negative PCRs, clearance, or symptom resolution. This clone came up a few times. The sample consisted of PBMCs or T cells enriched from blood (not recorded which). The receptor comes from a man in his forties who had recovered from COVID-19.

The CDR3 DNA follows: TGCGCCAGCAGCCACCTGGGGGCGACAGGGGAAATCGACGAGCAGTACTTC. Residues: CASSHLGATGEIDEQYF. V usage is TRBV4-3 and J usage is TRBJ2-7; 8 bases line up with TRBD1. V trimming: 3 bases; J trimming: 5 bases; junction bases outside the gene matches: 15. Germline V gene sequence: CDR1 LGHNA, CDR2 YSLEER. This CDR3 region has 17 residues.